The rows below give T cell receptor beta chains drawn from one sample of a study of cytomegalovirus exposure and HLA in healthy donors. The assay was immunoSEQ multiplex PCR, and TCRdb's table has in-frame clones only and misses some. Counted here are about 130,000 clones, around four fifths occurring once; the ten biggest clones make up 2.7%. Sequencing input: PBMCs. These receptors were collected from a boy aged 2 to 10 in good health and CMV-seronegative. CDR3s include the opening cysteine and the closing phenylalanine or tryptophan. The D gene is left open where the match is weak. Some rows have no size entry. The others give once, few or many, or a class for an expanded clone.

V	J	D	length	size	DNA	CDR3
TRBV6-5	TRBJ2-1	-	14	-	TGTGCCAGCAGACAACCTTTGGGGGACTGTGAGCAGTTCTTC	CASRQPLGDCEQFF
TRBV18	TRBJ2-2	-	16	-	TGTGCCAGCTCATCGCAGGGTGGTGAGCTCACCGGGGAGCTGTTTTTT	CASSSQGGELTGELFF
TRBV4-1	TRBJ1-5	-	17	-	TGCGCCAGCAGCCCTGGGACACGCCGTAATAGCAATCAGCCCCAGCATTTT	CASSPGTRRNSNQPQHF
TRBV9	TRBJ1-1	-	14	-	TGTGCCAGCAGCGTACGGGGGGAAAACACTGAAGCTTTCTTT	CASSVRGENTEAFF
TRBV6-4	TRBJ2-1	-	13	-	TGTGCCAGCAGTAGCGGTTCCTACAATGAGCAGTTCTTC	CASSSGSYNEQFF
TRBV7-8	TRBJ1-6	TRBD1	17	-	TGTGCCAGCAGCTTAGTTGGGGGACAGTCCAACAATTCACCCCTCCACTTT	CASSLVGGQSNNSPLHF
TRBV6-4	TRBJ1-3	TRBD1	15	-	TGTGCCAGCAAACACGGGGACAGGGCGCGAAACACCATATATTTT	CASKHGDRARNTIYF
TRBV15	TRBJ2-5	TRBD2	19	-	TGTGCCACCAGCGGCCGACTCGGGACTAGCGGGAGGGCCCGGGAGACCCAGTACTTC	CATSGRLGTSGRARETQYF
TRBV7-9	TRBJ2-7	TRBD1	13	-	TGTGCCAGCAGCTCTGGACAGGACATAGAGCAGTACTTC	CASSSGQDIEQYF
TRBV19	TRBJ2-6	-	15	-	TGTGCCAGTAGTATAGGAGGGTCTGGGGCCAACGTCCTGACTTTC	CASSIGGSGANVLTF
TRBV27	TRBJ1-4	TRBD1	16	-	TGTGCCAGCAGTTTAATTGTTGGGACAGGAGTTGAAAAACTGTTTTTT	CASSLIVGTGVEKLFF
TRBV11-2	TRBJ1-2	TRBD1	13	-	TGTGCCAGCAGCTTCGAGGGGGCTGTTGGCTACACCTTC	CASSFEGAVGYTF
TRBV10-3	TRBJ2-3	-	15	-	TGTGCCATCAGTGTTGGCAACAGAGAATCAGATACGCAGTATTTT	CAISVGNRESDTQYF
TRBV5-1	TRBJ2-2	TRBD1	17	-	TGCGCCAGCAGCATGCATACCATCACAGGGGTTGCCGGGGAGCTGTTTTTT	CASSMHTITGVAGELFF
TRBV30	TRBJ2-1	-	14	-	TGTGCCCGAATCCCCCGGGACAATTACAATGAGCAGTTCTTC	CARIPRDNYNEQFF
TRBV11-3	TRBJ2-3	-	14	-	TGTGCCAGCAGCTCGGTCGCTAGCACAGATACGCAGTATTTT	CASSSVASTDTQYF
TRBV11-1	TRBJ2-2	-	13	-	TGTGCCAGCAGCTCTCTTGACACCGGGGAGCTGTTTTTT	CASSSLDTGELFF
TRBV6-5	TRBJ1-2	-	15	-	TGTGCCAGCAGTTATTCCGATTGGGGGAGGGATGGCTACACCTTC	CASSYSDWGRDGYTF
TRBV10-2	TRBJ1-2	TRBD1	13	-	TGCGCCAGCAGTGCTGGGACAGCGCTCAGCTACACCTTC	CASSAGTALSYTF
TRBV19	TRBJ2-1	-	16	-	TGTGCCAGTAGTATAGCCGCGGGATATAGTAAAAATGAGCAGTTCTTC	CASSIAAGYSKNEQFF
TRBV20-1	TRBJ1-1	-	11	-	TGCAGTGCCCCACAGGTCACTGAAGCTTTCTTT	CSAPQVTEAFF
TRBV6-1	TRBJ2-1	TRBD1	14	-	TGTGCCAGCAGTGATACAGGGGGCGCGAATGAGCAGTTCTTC	CASSDTGGANEQFF
TRBV7-9	TRBJ2-3	-	15	few	TGTTCCAGCAGCCGGTCGGACTTACCTACAGATACGCAGTATTTT	CSSSRSDLPTDTQYF
TRBV9	TRBJ2-3	TRBD2	15	few	TGTGCCAGCAGCCCTAGCGGGCCGAGTCCAGATACGCAGTATTTT	CASSPSGPSPDTQYF
TRBV7-9	TRBJ1-4	-	16	-	TGTGCCAGCAGCTTACTCGGGGACACAACTAATGAAAAACTGTTTTTT	CASSLLGDTTNEKLFF
TRBV7-2	TRBJ2-6	TRBD1	17	-	TGTGCCAGCAGCTTTGAAGAGGGGGCGCTCGGGGCCAACGTCCTGACTTTC	CASSFEEGALGANVLTF